The 15 T cell receptor beta chains below were found in one sample sequenced in a study of cytomegalovirus exposure and HLA in healthy donors. 13 Jbeta primers and 60 Vbeta primers were used for the PCR. The assay was immunoSEQ multiplex PCR, and TCRdb's table has in-frame clones only and misses some. Of fewer than 300,000 clones listed, 80% to 90% are singletons. Specimen: PBMCs. These receptors all come from a man between 35 and 55 years old in good health and CMV-seropositive.

V and J are TRBV4-3 and TRBJ2-7; 7 nucleotides match TRBD2. CDR1 and CDR2 (germline): LGHNA, YSLEER. After removal of 5 bases from V and 2 bases from J, the junction contained 9 bases not matched to a gene. The CDR3 sequence is 15 residues long. CDR3: CASSTLAGSTYEQYF. CDR3 bases: TGCGCCAGCAGCACCTTAGCGGGCTCAACCTACGAGCAGTACTTC.

The V and J genes are TRBV27 and TRBJ1-1, with 7 bases aligning to TRBD1. This CDR3 has 14 amino acids. The ends lost 5 bases at V and 6 bases at J; junction bases unmatched: 9. Germline-derived CDR1 and CDR2 are MNHEY and SMNVEV (reference sequence). For the CDR3, the DNA is TGTGCCAGCAGTGTGACAGGGTGGGCATCTGAAGCTTTCTTT. The encoded protein is CASSVTGWASEAFF.

Note on this clone: Other DNA variants within this sample encode the same CDR3. Written as DNA, the CDR3 is TGTGCCAGCAGTTTACGGGGGAACTATGGCTACACCTTC. It is translated as CASSLRGNYGYTF. The genes are TRBV27 and TRBJ1-2; D possibly corresponds to TRBD1 (5 bases). The length of the CDR3 is 13 residues. With 2 bases removed from V and 2 bases from J, the gap between germline ends came to 6 bases. Germline V gives CDR1 MNHEY, CDR2 SMNVEV (reference sequence).

The chain joins TRBV4-3 to TRBJ2-3; 14 bases line up with TRBD2. The CDR3 is 16 residues long. CDR1 LGHNA and CDR2 YSLEER come from the germline V gene. The V segment lost 0 bases and the J segment 8 bases; nucleotides outside the gene matches: 4. The CDR3 DNA reads TGCGCCAGCAGCCAAGATGGACTAGCGGGAGGTGCTACGCAGTATTTT. Its translation: CASSQDGLAGGATQYF.

Only a few counts were recorded for this clone. The CDR3 reads CASTPRRQGAGEAFF. In DNA form, the CDR3 reads TGTGCCAGCACCCCTCGGCGACAGGGGGCAGGTGAAGCTTTCTTT. The gene calls are TRBV6-1 and TRBJ1-1; 10 nucleotides agree with TRBD1. J lost 7 bases, V lost 7 bases, and 12 bases had no gene match. CDR1 and CDR2 (germline): MNHNS, SASEGT. The CDR3 is 15 amino acids.

This chain connects TRBV19 to TRBJ2-7; the D gene is possibly TRBD2 (6 bases). The germline gives CDR1 LNHDA, CDR2 SQIVND (reference sequence). CDR3 size: 15 residues. V shed 4 bases and J shed 3 bases, with 16 bases lying between them. The CDR3 region is CASSTRVGLIYEQYF. For the CDR3, the DNA is TGTGCCAGTAGTACTCGGGTCGGACTAATCTACGAGCAGTACTTC.

The gene calls are TRBV28 and TRBJ2-7, with D possibly TRBD1 on 6 matching bases. Germline CDR1 MDHEN, CDR2 SYDVKM. CDR3 length: 13 amino acids. The V end lost 6 bases, the J end lost 5 bases, and 14 bases lay between the germline ends. The CDR3 region is CASSIRQDDEQYF. The CDR3 coding sequence is TGTGCCAGCAGCATTCGACAGGACGACGAGCAGTACTTC.

CDR3 residues: CASSERLLNTIYF. As DNA, the CDR3 is TGTGCCAGCAGTGAGCGGCTGCTAAACACCATATATTTT. This chain joins TRBV2 and TRBJ1-3; D unresolved. The CDR3 contains 13 residues. V was trimmed by 3 bases and J by 6 bases, leaving 9 bases between them. The V gene's germline CDR1 is SNHLY and CDR2 FYNNEI.

This chain joins TRBV6-1 and TRBJ1-1; maybe TRBD1 (5 bases). The ends were cut back, 7 bases at V and 0 bases at J, with 9 bases in the middle. This CDR3 is 13 amino acids long. Germline-derived CDR1 and CDR2 are MNHNS and SASEGT. Written as DNA, the CDR3 is TGTGCCAGCACTCTGGACATGAACACTGAAGCTTTCTTT. It encodes CASTLDMNTEAFF.

This chain connects TRBV14 to TRBJ2-2, with TRBD2 matching 8 bases. J lost 5 bases, V lost 0 bases, and 5 bases had no gene match. The CDR3 is 16 amino acids. The germline V gene encodes CDR1 SGHDN and CDR2 FVKESK. The CDR3: CASSQDRGRSTGELFF. CDR3 sequence (DNA): TGTGCCAGCAGCCAAGATCGCGGGAGGAGTACCGGGGAGCTGTTTTTT.

The genes are TRBV2 and TRBJ2-2; 8 bases align to TRBD1. The CDR3 has 17 residues. V shed 8 bases, J shed 2 bases, and the junction held 13 bases outside the gene matches. Germline CDR1 is SNHLY and CDR2 is FYNNEI. The CDR3, as DNA: TGTGCCAGCGATAATCTCAGGGGGCATTCCAACACCGGGGAGCTGTTTTTT. It codes for CASDNLRGHSNTGELFF.

CDR3 in DNA: TGTGCCAGTAGGGGTATGACAGGGGGCGCAGATACGCAGTATTTT. Translation: CASRGMTGGADTQYF. The chain uses TRBV19 and TRBJ2-3, with TRBD1 matching 10 bases. This CDR3 spans 15 amino acids. The germline V gene encodes CDR1 LNHDA and CDR2 SQIVND (reference sequence). The ends lost 6 bases at V and 4 bases at J; junction bases unmatched: 7.

This chain uses TRBV10-2 with TRBJ2-4, with 9 bases aligning to TRBD1. The CDR3 sequence is 16 residues long. V lost 4 bases and J lost 5; bases outside the gene matches: 9. Germline lookup yields CDR1 WSHSY and CDR2 SAAADI. DNA for the CDR3: TGCGCCAGCAGTGTCGGGGGACAGGGCCAACAAAACATTCAGTACTTC. Translated, it gives CASSVGGQGQQNIQYF.

V and J are TRBV6-1 and TRBJ1-1; TRBD1 agrees at 7 bases. J lost 2 bases, V lost 6 bases, and 6 bases had no gene match. Germline CDR1 is MNHNS and CDR2 is SASEGT. The CDR3 consists of 14 residues. The DNA for the CDR3 is TGTGCCAGCAGACTAGGGGGCTTCAACACTGAAGCTTTCTTT. It yields the protein CASRLGGFNTEAFF.

The chain has TRBV4-1 and TRBJ2-1, with a tentative D call TRBD2 (5 bases). Trimming removed 1 base from V and 0 bases from J, with 10 bases in between. The CDR3 contains 16 residues. CDR1 is MGHRA and CDR2 is YSYEKL in the germline V gene. This CDR3 is CASSQGSGGSYNEQFF. The DNA of the CDR3 is TGCGCCAGCAGCCAAGGGAGCGGCGGCTCCTACAATGAGCAGTTCTTC.